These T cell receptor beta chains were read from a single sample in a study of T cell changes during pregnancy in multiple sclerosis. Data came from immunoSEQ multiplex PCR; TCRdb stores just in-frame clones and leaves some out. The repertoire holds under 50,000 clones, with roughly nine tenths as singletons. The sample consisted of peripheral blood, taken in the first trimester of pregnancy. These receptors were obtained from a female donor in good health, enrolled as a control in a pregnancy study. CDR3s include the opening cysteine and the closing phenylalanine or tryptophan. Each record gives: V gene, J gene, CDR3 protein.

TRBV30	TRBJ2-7	CAWSVGAGEQYF
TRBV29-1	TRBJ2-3	CSVVTAGGDTQYF
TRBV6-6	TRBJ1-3	CASSLPEHSGNTIYF
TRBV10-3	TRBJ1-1	CAISELDAGGTEAFF
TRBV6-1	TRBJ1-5	CASSERPWTGRNQPQHF
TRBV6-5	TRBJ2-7	CASSRTGAYEQYF
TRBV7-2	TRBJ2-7	CASSPYRTGHEQYF
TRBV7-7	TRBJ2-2	CASSLVAGTGTGELFF
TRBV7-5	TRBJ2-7	CVRTRTGGMRGEQYF
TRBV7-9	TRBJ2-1	CASSAGLAGYNEQFF
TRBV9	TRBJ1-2	CASSVNRDRGIFNYGYTF
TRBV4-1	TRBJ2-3	CASSTPLGADTQYF
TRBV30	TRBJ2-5	CAWSLGLAEETQYF
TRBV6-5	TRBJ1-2	CASSLGGRGYTF
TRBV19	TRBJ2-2	CASSIIAQGVRTGELFF
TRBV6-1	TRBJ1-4	CATEGQFNEKLFF
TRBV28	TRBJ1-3	CASSLPLGSVSGNTIYF
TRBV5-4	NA	CASSFGGSSYEQYF
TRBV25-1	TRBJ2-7	CASSPRGTNYEQYF
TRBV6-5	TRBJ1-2	CASSRDSFGYGYTF
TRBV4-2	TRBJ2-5	CASSPYRASGETQYF
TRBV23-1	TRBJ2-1	CASSQSAIASIFDEQFF
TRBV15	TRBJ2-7	CATSRENNGGSYEQYF
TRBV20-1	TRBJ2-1	CSARDRALGVF
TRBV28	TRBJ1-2	CASSWTGFLSNYGYTF
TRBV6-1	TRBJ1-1	CASTSRLDTEAFF
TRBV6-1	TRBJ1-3	CASSSYRAGGTIYF
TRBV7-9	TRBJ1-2	CASSSTTGPDRDYGYTF
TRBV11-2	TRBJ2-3	CASSPRMSTQYF
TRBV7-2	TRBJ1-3	CASSFWAFQGNTIYF
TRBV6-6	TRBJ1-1	CASSLGTGEAFF
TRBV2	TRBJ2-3	CASSEEGRGRDTQYF
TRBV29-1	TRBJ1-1	CSGAGQGNTEAFF
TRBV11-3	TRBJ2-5	CASSLRGSGETQYF
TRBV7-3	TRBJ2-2	CASSQRGTGELFF
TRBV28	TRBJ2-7	CASSSNGYEQYF
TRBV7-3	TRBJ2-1	CASSPSFMAGNEQFF
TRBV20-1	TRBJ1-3	CSARKGDTIYF
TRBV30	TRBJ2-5	CAWSKWARQETQYF
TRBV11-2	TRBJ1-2	CASSLEGVEGLGYTF
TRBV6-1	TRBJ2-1	CASRSGLAGESEQFF
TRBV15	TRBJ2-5	CATSRARGETQYF
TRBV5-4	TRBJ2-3	CASSLGGQGGTDTQYF
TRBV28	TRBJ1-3	CAITHLRGTGNTIYF
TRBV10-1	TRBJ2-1	CASSRSSTPSGRYNEQFF
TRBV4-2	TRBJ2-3	CASSQDALAGGTDTQYF
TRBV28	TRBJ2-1	CASSRGRSQGEQFF